This T cell receptor (beta chain) was identified during a study of blood T cell repertoires in COVID-19. Study in general: The samples span acute and convalescent COVID-19 from the United States, Italy and Spain. PBMCs, B-cell-depleted T cells, or T cells were the source of the cDNA or gDNA that made up the material.

V dropped 2 bases and J dropped 2 bases, with 10 bases sitting between them. Germline CDR1 and CDR2: MNHEY and SVGAGI. The CDR3 totals 15 residues. Data came from immunoSEQ multiplex PCR; TCRdb stores just in-frame clones and leaves some out. The sample has 350,000 or so clones, almost 90% seen once. This clone was detected a few times. This receptor was identified in a woman aged 25-40 years who had been exposed to COVID-19. The gene calls are TRBV6-5 and TRBJ1-5; D call uncertain. Sample: PBMCs or T cells enriched from blood (not recorded which). The CDR3 protein is CASSYGGSGNQPQHF. DNA of the CDR3: TGTGCCAGCAGTTACGGAGGGTCAGGCAATCAGCCCCAGCATTTT.